The clone carrying this TCR beta chain is a singleton in its sample. Its antigen is unidentified. Clones were read by immunoSEQ multiplex PCR, and TCRdb kept only the in-frame ones, dropping some. The table includes 90,000 to 100,000 clones, roughly 85% detected once. The data are from a study of T cell responses to AZD1222 COVID-19 vaccine. Study-wide results and caveats: Spike-specific TCR breadth and depth grew following two AZD1222 doses. White British people made up most donors, females outnumbered males, and clonal diversity was possibly underestimated. Researchers report vaccine-associated CD4 TCRs spanning spike, with dominance at 160-218 and 743-854. Sampled repertoires all dated from after the peak T cell response.

Per germline, CDR1 SGHKS and CDR2 YYEKEE (reference sequence). The CDR3 runs to 15 residues. J was trimmed by 10 bases and V by 4 bases; bases with no gene match: 11. The source material was peripheral blood, sampled 28 days after the second AZD1222 dose. The gene calls are TRBV5-5 and TRBJ1-6, with 7 nucleotides matching TRBD1. This clonotype was sampled from an adult who received the AZD1222 COVID-19 vaccine. The DNA for the CDR3 is TGTGCCAGCAGCACTACCACAGGGGATATCTCACCCCTCCACTTT. This translates into CASSTTTGDISPLHF.